What follows describes a single T cell receptor beta chain. Its specificity is unknown. Germline lookup yields CDR1 PRHDT and CDR2 FYEKMQ (reference sequence). CDR3 length equals 15 residues. V shed 1 base and J 4 bases; nucleotides not matched to a gene: 5. The naive CD8 fraction comprised CD45RO-negative cells positively selected for CCR7 and excluded terminally differentiated effector memory CD45RA+ cells. The sample originates from a study of shared clonotypes between healthy human individuals. Whole-study context: Each donor had three CD4 naive, three CD4 memory, two CD8 naive and one CD8 memory plate.

Findings of the study overall: Non-shared clonotypes displayed generation probabilities falling below those of clonotypes present in all four donors.

Per sorted-subset replicate PCR, input was 150 to 250 ng DNA, representing around 28,000 T cell genomes. Measured with immunoSEQ multiplex PCR; TCRdb has only the in-frame clones, and not every one. Counted here are under 2,000,000 clones, approximately 95% occurring once; the ten biggest clones make up 1% to 1.5%. This sequence joins TRBV13 and TRBJ2-7; 9 nucleotides match TRBD1. The TCR originated in a man aged 18 to 29 in good health. The sequenced material came from naive CD8+ T cells sorted from blood. In DNA form, the CDR3 reads TGTGCCAGCAGCTTAGAAACAGGGGGCAAATACGAGCAGTACTTC. Protein sequence: CASSLETGGKYEQYF.